In its sample, the clone carrying this T cell receptor beta chain was seen many times. The target antigen is unknown. From the multiplex PCR reads, TCRdb called clonotypes with MiXCR, one entry per CDR3 protein. The table lists 150,000 to 200,000 distinct CDR3 sequences, approximately 30% of them singletons, with 4.3% in the top ten. The CDR3 length is 14 residues. The V end lost 2 bases, the J end lost 4 bases, and 9 bases lay between the germline ends. In germline, CDR1 is SGHRS, CDR2 YFSETQ. This entry belongs to a study of breast tumors, draining lymph nodes, adjacent tissues. Axillary draining lymph nodes of breast cancer patients supplied the node samples. Whole-study results and caveats: Compared with lymph nodes, tumors were less diverse; compared with nontumor tissue, more.

The rearrangement joins TRBV5-1 to TRBJ2-2; perhaps TRBD1 as D (5 bases). What was sequenced was axillary lymph node tissue. The clonotype originates from a female donor with breast cancer. Some clones in this sample may be carry-over from other donors' samples. The chain's CDR3 is CASSFRQSTGELFF. Written as DNA, the CDR3 is TGCGCCAGCAGCTTCCGACAGTCCACCGGGGAGCTGTTTTTT.